Listed below are T cell receptor beta chains from one sample, sequenced in a study of identical twins. TCRdb analysed the 5' RACE reads with MiXCR anew, one entry per CDR3 protein. Among about 530,000 distinct CDR3 sequences listed, 20% to 25% were seen once. The same data also contributed to another study, on yellow fever vaccine responses in identical twins.

The sample taken for sequencing was CD4+ T cells sorted from blood. Receptor source: a woman aged 18-29 years in good health. Each CDR3 is given with its conserved first and last residue.

TRBV27	TRBJ2-1	CASSFVKGPYNEQFF
TRBV24-1	TRBJ2-3	CATSDVGRSADTQYF
TRBV4-2	TRBJ2-1	CASSQDWETPYNEQFF
TRBV10-3	TRBJ1-5	CAIRRDSNQPQHF
TRBV29-1	TRBJ1-2	CSVGSGTGVLGYTF
TRBV5-1	TRBJ2-2	CASSSNGPGPSNTGELFF
TRBV20-1	TRBJ2-1	CSARKVAVSDEQFF
TRBV10-3	TRBJ2-1	CAISEAGGGYNEQFF
TRBV4-2	TRBJ1-5	CDSSQERDRYNQPQHF
TRBV10-3	TRBJ2-3	CAISPGTSGPDTQYF
TRBV15	TRBJ2-3	CATSTLGRREGTDTQYF
TRBV6-1	TRBJ2-2	CASSPATSGRGGELFF
TRBV19	TRBJ2-4	CASSNGRLPPSAKNIQYF
TRBV12-3/TRBV12-4	TRBJ2-3	CASRIWEDTQYF
TRBV10-3	TRBJ2-3	CAIRGFGASGTDTQYF
TRBV5-1	TRBJ1-2	CASRLGEANYGYTF
TRBV29-1	TRBJ2-7	CSVAKLAGGYEQYF
TRBV7-3	TRBJ2-7	CASSGGGLLEQYF
TRBV5-1	TRBJ2-3	CASSTGTRVDTQYF
TRBV15	TRBJ1-4	CATSREGSGFEKLFF
TRBV7-2	TRBJ2-3	CASSLVGGFSDTQYF
TRBV15	TRBJ2-3	CATSRDGSGRGDTQYF
TRBV12-3/TRBV12-4	TRBJ2-6	CASSRQVRYVLTF
TRBV10-3	TRBJ1-6	CAISTQDTLGPLHF
TRBV27	TRBJ2-7	CASSSSTVTYEQYF
TRBV20-1	TRBJ1-5	CSASSDRGLNQPQHF
TRBV5-1	TRBJ2-5	CATSTGGISETQYF